What follows are 23 T cell receptor beta chains derived from one specimen sequenced in a study of beta chain features in type 1 diabetes. Expressed TCRB transcripts got sequenced, as all isolated RNA was reverse transcribed. Produced via immunoSEQ multiplex PCR; TCRdb's table is partial and in-frame only. Here the sample spans some 500,000 clones, over 10% being singletons. The sequencing input was naive CD4+ T cells from blood. These receptors originate from a woman aged 18-35 years in good health.

The rearrangement uses TRBV6-1 and TRBJ1-1, with D perhaps matching TRBD1 (5 bases). Germline V gene data show CDR1 as MNHNS and CDR2 as SASEGT. The CDR3 extends over 14 amino acids. Trimming took off 6 bases at V and 4 bases at J, with 15 bases between the two ends. The CDR3 region has the DNA TGTGCCAGCAGGGGGCTGAGGGGTACCACTGAAGCTTTCTTT. Amino acids: CASRGLRGTTEAFF.

The chain joins TRBV7-2 to TRBJ1-2; no clear D gene. The V end was cut by 1 base, the J end by 7 bases, with 10 bases between. Germline CDR1 is SGHTA and CDR2 is FQGNSA. This CDR3 is built from 13 residues. CDR3 nucleotides: TGTGCCAGCAGCTTAGGGGGAATTGGTGGCTACACCTTC. This translates into CASSLGGIGGYTF. Complete variable domain (other parts from reference TRBV7-2 and TRBJ1-2): GAGVSQSPSNKVTEKGKDVELRCDPISGHTALYWYRQSLGQGLEFLIYFQGNSAPDKSGLPSDRFSAERTGGSVSTLTIQRTQQEDSAVYLCASSLGGIGGYTFGSGTRLTVV.

About this clone itself: Different DNA sequences within this sample yield the same CDR3. CDR3 sequence reads: CASSGDRGETQYF. In nucleotides, the CDR3 is TGTGCCAGCAGCGGGGACAGGGGTGAGACCCAGTACTTC. V usage is TRBV7-2 and J usage is TRBJ2-5; TRBD1 aligns across 10 bases. In germline, CDR1 is SGHTA, CDR2 FQGNSA. V dropped 5 bases and J dropped 5; count of bases not matched to a gene: 2. The CDR3 sequence is 13 residues long.

V gene TRBV4-1 combines with J gene TRBJ1-5, with TRBD1 matching 7 bases. Trimming took 4 bases from V and 3 from J; bases not matched to a gene: 6. Germline V CDR1 and CDR2: MGHRA, YSYEKL. This CDR3 has 15 residues. CDR3 nucleotides: TGCGCCAGCAGCCGCGGCGGGACAGCCAATCAGCCCCAGCATTTT. This gives the protein CASSRGGTANQPQHF.

This clone was seen only a few times. The chain couples TRBV10-3 to TRBJ2-1, with 11 bases aligning to TRBD2. Germline-derived CDR1 and CDR2 are ENHRY and SYGVKD. Trimming cost V 0 bases and J 5 bases; bases outside gene matches: 9. CDR3 length: 18 residues. CDR3 protein: CAISESITSGSRDNEQFF. In DNA form, the CDR3 reads TGTGCCATCAGTGAGTCCATAACTAGCGGGAGTCGGGACAATGAGCAGTTCTTC.

This clone was detected only a few times. The gene calls are TRBV12-5 and TRBJ2-1; unclear D gene. The CDR3 is 13 residues long. Per the germline V gene, CDR1 is LGHNT and CDR2 is FRNRAP. The ends were cut back, 2 bases at V and 8 bases at J, with 10 bases in the middle. Here the CDR3 DNA reads TGTGCTAGTGGTTTGAGTCTTCGGGATGAGCAGTTCTTC. This encodes CASGLSLRDEQFF.

The chain recombines TRBV15 with TRBJ2-3; D possibly corresponds to TRBD2 (5 bases). The germline V and J ends were trimmed by 0 bases and 2 bases, with 6 bases remaining between them. The CDR3 has 14 residues. CDR1 and CDR2 (germline): LNHNV, YYDKDF (reference sequence). The CDR3 spells CATSRERVTDTQYF. The CDR3 DNA reads TGTGCCACCAGCAGAGAGAGGGTCACAGATACGCAGTATTTT.

This clone was found a few times. The rearrangement uses TRBV5-6 and TRBJ1-6, with no clear D. This CDR3 region has 12 residues. V was cut by 1 base and J by 8 bases, with 4 bases left in between. CDR1 is SGHDT and CDR2 is YYEEEE in the germline V gene. The CDR3 sequence is CASSLNDSPLHF. The CDR3 DNA reads TGTGCCAGCAGCTTGAACGATTCACCCCTCCACTTT.

This clone was seen a handful of times. The chain combines TRBV7-3 with TRBJ1-1; possible D gene TRBD1, 5 bases. The CDR3 loop spans 15 amino acids. Germline lookup yields CDR1 SGHTA and CDR2 FQGTGA. V was shortened by 2 bases and J by 4 bases, with 14 bases between the two germline ends. The CDR3 spells CASSLQGDGSTEAFF. CDR3 nucleotide sequence: TGTGCCAGCAGCTTACAGGGTGACGGTAGCACTGAAGCTTTCTTT.

This clone has a handful of counts. This chain connects TRBV14 to TRBJ2-1; D is perhaps TRBD2 (5 bases). CDR1 and CDR2 (germline): SGHDN, FVKESK. The length of the CDR3 is 12 residues. Deletions cut 4 bases from V and 13 bases from J, with 14 bases between. The CDR3 is CASSPSERVQFF. In DNA form, the CDR3 reads TGTGCCAGCAGCCCCTCGGAGAGGGTTCAGTTCTTC.

This chain connects TRBV6-6 to TRBJ2-6; D uncertain. The CDR3 spans 13 residues. Trimming left V 6 bases short and J 3 bases short, with 6 bases between. From germline, CDR1 is MNHNY and CDR2 SVGAGI (reference sequence). The CDR3: CASRVFGANVLTF. CDR3 nucleotide sequence: TGTGCCAGCAGGGTATTTGGGGCCAACGTCCTGACTTTC.

The sample holds a few counts of this clone. The chain's CDR3 is CASSAPGGGAAGELFF. Written as DNA, the CDR3 is TGTGCCAGCAGTGCTCCCGGCGGGGGGGCCGCCGGGGAGCTGTTTTTT. The gene calls are TRBV28 and TRBJ2-2; 9 bases agree with TRBD2. Unmatched junction bases numbered 10, after V lost 5 bases and J lost 6 bases. This CDR3 is 16 amino acids long. Germline CDR1 MDHEN, CDR2 SYDVKM. Complete variable domain (other parts from reference TRBV28 and TRBJ2-2): DVKVTQSSRYLVKRTGEKVFLECVQDMDHENMFWYRQDPGLGLRLIYFSYDVKMKEKGDIPEGYSVSREKKERFSLILESASTNQTSMYLCASSAPGGGAAGELFFGEGSRLTVL.

The chain is built from TRBV4-2 and TRBJ1-2; possible D gene TRBD1, 6 bases. The CDR3 spans 14 residues. CDR1 is LGHNA, CDR2 YNFKEQ, per germline. Trimming cost V 4 bases and J 3 bases, with 12 bases left between them. CDR3 residues: CASSRRQEYYGYTF. In nucleotides, the CDR3 is TGTGCCAGCAGCCGGAGACAGGAATACTATGGCTACACCTTC.

This clone was picked up a small number of times. The chain carries TRBV4-3 and TRBJ1-4; possibly TRBD1 for D (5 bases). CDR3 length: 14 amino acids. Per germline, CDR1 LGHNA and CDR2 YSLEER. The germline V and J ends were trimmed by 2 bases and 8 bases, with 12 bases remaining between them. As DNA, the CDR3 is TGCGCCAGCAGCCAACCCCGGGACGGGGAAAAACTGTTTTTT. Amino acid sequence: CASSQPRDGEKLFF.

The chain combines TRBV4-1 with TRBJ2-5; D gene ambiguous. CDR3 size: 13 residues. The germline V gene encodes CDR1 MGHRA and CDR2 YSYEKL. Trimming left V 4 bases short and J 5 bases short, with 11 bases between. The CDR3 DNA reads TGCGCCAGCAGCCGAGTATCAAGTGAGACCCAGTACTTC. It encodes CASSRVSSETQYF.

The chain recombines TRBV10-2 with TRBJ2-7; 9 bases are shared with TRBD1. The CDR3 has 11 amino acids. CDR1 is WSHSY, CDR2 SAAADI, per germline. After removal of 3 bases from V and 13 bases from J, the junction contained 4 bases not matched to a gene. CDR3 in amino acids: CASSDQGQGYF. DNA for the CDR3: TGCGCCAGCAGTGATCAGGGACAGGGTTACTTC.

The chain links TRBV7-2 to TRBJ2-1, with 10 bases lining up with TRBD2. V trimming: 2 bases; J trimming: 4 bases; junction bases outside the gene matches: 5. CDR3 length: 16 residues. In germline, CDR1 is SGHTA, CDR2 FQGNSA. The DNA of the CDR3 is TGTGCCAGCAGCTTATGGCGACTAGCGGGTTACAATGAGCAGTTCTTC. The encoded protein is CASSLWRLAGYNEQFF.

There are a few counts of this clone. Other DNA sequences in this sample translate to the same CDR3. The chain couples TRBV5-4 to TRBJ1-1; D is possibly TRBD1 (5 bases). Trimming removed 4 bases at V and 4 bases at J, with 8 bases between. The CDR3 is 12 residues long. The germline V gene has CDR1 SGHNT and CDR2 YYREEE (reference sequence). The CDR3 sequence: CASSPQGTEAFF. CDR3 sequence (DNA): TGTGCCAGCAGCCCTCAGGGCACTGAAGCTTTCTTT.

The sample holds a few counts of this clone. V and J are TRBV15 and TRBJ1-2; D might be TRBD1 (5 bases). Germline CDR1 is LNHNV and CDR2 is YYDKDF (reference sequence). Between the trimmed V and J ends, which lost 7 bases and 3 bases, there was a span of 12 bases. This CDR3 spans 13 amino acids. The chain's CDR3 is CATTPGFDYGYTF. The CDR3 bases are TGTGCCACCACCCCAGGGTTCGACTATGGCTACACCTTC.

This clone was detected only a few times. V and J are TRBV7-9 and TRBJ2-7, with TRBD2 identical over 7 bases. V gave up 11 bases and J gave up 3 bases; unmatched junction bases: 19. Per the germline V gene, CDR1 is SEHNR and CDR2 is FQNEAQ (reference sequence). This CDR3 has 16 residues. The CDR3 region has the DNA TGTGCCGGCCCGGGGGGACGCCGGATTGGAGACTACGAGCAGTACGTC. It translates to CAGPGGRRIGDYEQYV.

The chain uses TRBV27 and TRBJ2-7; D possibly uses TRBD1 or TRBD2 (6 bases each). The CDR3 sequence is 15 residues long. Trimming cost V 6 bases and J 5 bases, with 20 bases left between them. From germline, CDR1 is MNHEY and CDR2 SMNVEV (reference sequence). The CDR3, as DNA: TGTGCCAGCAGCCTTAGGGGGGCGCGAGTGGACGAGCAGTACTTC. Translation: CASSLRGARVDEQYF.

This chain links TRBV5-1 with TRBJ1-1, with D uncertain. Trimming pared 4 bases from V and 3 bases from J, leaving 7 bases between. From germline, CDR1 is SGHRS and CDR2 YFSETQ. The CDR3 loop spans 12 amino acids. CDR3 sequence (DNA): TGCGCCAGCAGCGTCGACGACACTGAAGCTTTCTTT. Encoded protein: CASSVDDTEAFF.

The table lists this clone with a few counts. The gene calls are TRBV7-2 and TRBJ2-2; D is unresolved. The CDR3 has 14 amino acids. CDR1 SGHTA and CDR2 FQGNSA come from the germline V gene. V gave up 0 bases and J gave up 4 bases, with 6 bases separating them. The CDR3 loop reads CASSLATPTGELFF. Here the CDR3 DNA reads TGTGCCAGCAGCTTAGCCACTCCCACCGGGGAGCTGTTTTTT.